The T cell receptor (beta chain) described here comes from a study of T-cell reconstitution after alpha-beta-depleted transplantation in children. The CDR3 runs to 12 residues. From germline, CDR1 is SNHLY and CDR2 FYNNEI. The V gene lost 7 bases and the J gene lost 3 bases, with 9 bases spanning the gap. TCRbeta library construction was performed incorporating unique molecular identifiers. TCRdb reprocessed the PCR reads via MiXCR and lists one record per CDR3 protein. The table lists hundreds of thousands of distinct CDR3 sequences, around 13% of them singletons. This clonotype was counted at least ten times.

This TCR came from a girl aged 2 to 9 with congenital amegakaryocytic thrombocytopenia, due to receive a stem cell transplant. The gene calls are TRBV2 and TRBJ2-5, with D unresolved. The specimen comprised PBMCs, sampled before TCRalphabeta/CD19-depleted stem cell transplant. CDR3 DNA sequence: TGTGCCAGCATGGGTATAGAAGAGACCCAGTACTTC. Its translation: CASMGIEETQYF. Together with reference TRBV2 and TRBJ2-5, the CDR3 gives the full variable domain: EPEVTQTPSHQVTQMGQEVILRCVPISNHLYFYWYRQILGQKVEFLVSFYNNEISEKSEIFDDQFSVERPDGSNFTLKIRSTKLEDSAMYFCASMGIEETQYFGPGTRLLVL.